This T cell receptor (beta chain) derives from a study of blood T cell repertoires in COVID-19. This clone has more than one count but fewer than ten. This CDR3 spans 13 amino acids. Germline loops: CDR1 SEHNR, CDR2 FQNEAQ (reference sequence). Trimming removed 5 bases from V and 3 bases from J, with 5 bases in between. The method was immunoSEQ multiplex PCR; TCRdb's version includes in-frame clones alone and lacks a portion of them. The data show about 170,000 clones, about nine tenths seen once. The chain uses TRBV7-9 and TRBJ2-6; D perhaps matches TRBD2 (5 bases). Material for sequencing was peripheral blood. The receptor was derived from a man between 65 and 85 years old with acute or convalescent COVID-19. The CDR3 DNA sequence: TGTGCCAGCAGCCGGGGTGGGGCCAACGTCCTGACTTTC. This codes for CASSRGGANVLTF. The full variable domain, with the rest looked up from reference TRBV7-9 and TRBJ2-6, is DTGVSQNPRHKITKRGQNVTFRCDPISEHNRLYWYRQTLGQGPEFLTYFQNEAQLEKSRLLSDRFSAERPKGSFSTLEIQRTEQGDSAMYLCASSRGGANVLTFGAGSRLTVL.